This TCR beta chain was profiled in a study of T cells in localized non-small cell lung cancer. Produced via immunoSEQ multiplex PCR; TCRdb's table is partial and in-frame only. The sample records about 130,000 clones, roughly 90% being singletons. Germline assignment: CDR1 SGHAT and CDR2 FQNNGV. The V end lost 4 bases, the J end lost 4 bases, and 14 bases lay between the germline ends. The CDR3 consists of 15 residues. V gene TRBV11-2 combines with J gene TRBJ1-3, with a possible D match to TRBD1 (5 bases). This sample comprised peripheral blood, obtained before any cancer treatment. This sequence was found in a female donor of 60 years or more with stage I lung adenocarcinoma. The CDR3 protein is CASSSNRGQGNTIYF. The DNA for the CDR3 is TGTGCCAGCAGCTCCAACCGGGGCCAAGGAAACACCATATATTTT.